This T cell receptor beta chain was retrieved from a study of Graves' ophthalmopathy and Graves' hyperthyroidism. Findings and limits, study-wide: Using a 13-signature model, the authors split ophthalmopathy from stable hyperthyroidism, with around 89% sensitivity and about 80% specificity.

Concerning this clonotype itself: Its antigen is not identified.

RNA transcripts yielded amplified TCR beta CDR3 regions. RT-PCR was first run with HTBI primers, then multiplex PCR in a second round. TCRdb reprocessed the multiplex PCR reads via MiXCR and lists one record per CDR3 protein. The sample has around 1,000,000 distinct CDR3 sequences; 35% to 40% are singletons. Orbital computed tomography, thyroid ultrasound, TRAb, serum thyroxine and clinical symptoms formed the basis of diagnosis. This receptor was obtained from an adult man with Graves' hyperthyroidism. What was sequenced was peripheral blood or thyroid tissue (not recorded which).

The CDR3 here is CASSYSGFGYGYTF. In DNA, the CDR3 is TGTGCCAGCAGTTACTCCGGGTTTGGCTATGGCTACACCTTC. V usage is TRBV6-2 or TRBV6-3 and J usage is TRBJ1-2; D gene uncertain. V was pared by 0 bases and J by 4 bases, with 9 bases between. The CDR3 has 14 residues. The germline gives CDR1 MNHEY, CDR2 SVGEGT.